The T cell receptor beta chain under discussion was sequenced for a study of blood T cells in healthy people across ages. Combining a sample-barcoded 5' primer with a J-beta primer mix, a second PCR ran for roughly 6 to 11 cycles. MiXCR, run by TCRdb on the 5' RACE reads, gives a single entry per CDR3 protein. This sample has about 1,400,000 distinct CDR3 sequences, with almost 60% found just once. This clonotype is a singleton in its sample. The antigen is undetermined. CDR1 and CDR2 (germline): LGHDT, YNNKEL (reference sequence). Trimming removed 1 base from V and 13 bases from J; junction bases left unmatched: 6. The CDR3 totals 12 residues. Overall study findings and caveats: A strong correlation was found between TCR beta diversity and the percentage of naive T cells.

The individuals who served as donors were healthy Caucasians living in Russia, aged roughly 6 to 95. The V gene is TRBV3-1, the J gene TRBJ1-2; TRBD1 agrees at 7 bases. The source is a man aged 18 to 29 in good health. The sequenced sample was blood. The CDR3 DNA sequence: TGTGCCAGCAGCCAAGGAAAGGGGGCTCGCACCTTC. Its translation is CASSQGKGARTF.